The rows below give T cell receptor beta chains drawn from one sample of a study of blood T cell repertoires in COVID-19. Sequencing used immunoSEQ multiplex PCR; TCRdb keeps in-frame clones, though not all of them. The sample has about 140,000 clones, 60% to 80% seen once; the top ten hold 2.5% to 3%. Sequenced material: PBMCs or T cells enriched from blood (not recorded which). The receptors shown here come from a woman between 50 and 59 years old who had recovered from COVID-19. The CDR3 runs from the conserved cysteine through the conserved F or W. A D gene is named only where the DNA matches it firmly. A clone size is listed for some rows: how often the clone was seen (once, few, many), or a class if it is expanded.

j_call clone_size v_call d_call cdr3_aa cdr3_nt
TRBJ2-7 . TRBV7-2 TRBD2 CASSYSGTRNEQYF TGTGCCAGCAGCTATAGCGGGACTCGGAACGAGCAGTACTTC
TRBJ1-2 . TRBV5-1 . CASSSDGGYGYTF TGCGCCAGCAGCTCCGACGGCGGCTATGGCTACACCTTC
TRBJ2-3 few TRBV11-3 TRBD1 CASSLGWDRGEDTQYF TGTGCCAGCAGCTTAGGATGGGACAGGGGTGAAGATACGCAGTATTTT
TRBJ2-3 . TRBV29-1 . CSVDIRGRGDTQYF TGCAGCGTTGATATCAGGGGGCGGGGGGATACGCAGTATTTT
TRBJ1-5 . TRBV6-5 . CASRSRGNNQPQHF TGTGCCAGCAGGTCCCGGGGTAACAATCAGCCCCAGCATTTT
TRBJ1-5 . TRBV2 . CASSEGVAGVQPQHF TGTGCCAGCAGTGAAGGAGTGGCAGGGGTTCAGCCCCAGCATTTT
TRBJ2-7 few TRBV3-1/TRBV3-2 TRBD2 CASLGPAGESYEQYF TGTGCCAGCCTAGGACCAGCGGGGGAGTCCTACGAGCAGTACTTC
TRBJ1-5 . TRBV25-1 . CATPVPGYSNQPQHF TGTGCCACCCCAGTCCCGGGATATAGCAATCAGCCCCAGCATTTT
TRBJ2-3 . TRBV12-2 . CASRLLPFRGSTDTQYF TGTGCAAGTCGCTTACTCCCTTTCCGCGGTAGCACAGATACGCAGTATTTT
TRBJ1-1 . TRBV7-8 . CASSLWVGPRAEAFF TGTGCCAGCAGCTTATGGGTAGGGCCGAGGGCTGAAGCTTTCTTT
TRBJ2-1 . TRBV18 TRBD2 CASSPGGLASYNEQFF TGTGCCAGCTCACCCGGTGGACTAGCCTCCTACAATGAGCAGTTCTTC
TRBJ2-7 . TRBV10-3 . CAISEAGTYEQYF TGTGCCATCAGTGAAGCAGGGACCTACGAGCAGTACTTC
TRBJ1-5 few TRBV18 . CASSPQQGNNQPQHF TGTGCCAGCTCACCACAACAGGGCAACAATCAGCCCCAGCATTTT
TRBJ1-1 . TRBV27 TRBD1 CASSFSGGSPEAFF TGTGCCAGCAGTTTTTCAGGGGGCTCCCCTGAAGCTTTCTTT
TRBJ1-5 . TRBV4-1 . CASSQDGGGAQPQHF TGCGCCAGCAGCCAAGATGGTGGTGGGGCGCAGCCCCAGCATTTT
TRBJ2-5 . TRBV11-2 . CASSPRTGQETQYF TGTGCCAGCAGCCCCCGGACTGGCCAAGAGACCCAGTACTTC
TRBJ1-6 . TRBV19 . CASTRRGNSPLHF TGTGCCAGTACCCGGCGGGGTAATTCACCCCTCCACTTT
TRBJ2-3 once TRBV27 TRBD2 CASSDGGGADTQYF TGTGCCAGCAGTGATGGGGGGGGAGCAGATACGCAGTATTTT
TRBJ2-3 . TRBV7-3 TRBD2 CASSLRAGPTDTQYF TGTGCCAGCAGTTTAAGAGCGGGACCCACAGATACGCAGTATTTT
TRBJ2-7 . TRBV4-1 TRBD2 CASSQDVRRSGRLGYEQYF TGCGCCAGCAGCCAAGACGTGAGGAGGAGCGGGAGGTTGGGGTACGAGCAGTACTTC
TRBJ2-3 . TRBV5-8 TRBD1 CASSPWTGGSDTQYF TGTGCCAGCAGCCCTTGGACAGGGGGCTCAGATACGCAGTATTTT
TRBJ2-3 . TRBV2 . CASSPSSSGGLSTDTQYF TGTGCCAGCAGTCCATCCTCCTCGGGGGGCCTTAGCACAGATACGCAGTATTTT
TRBJ1-3 . TRBV5-1 . CASSADRSSGNTIYF TGCGCCAGCAGCGCGGACAGATCCTCTGGAAACACCATATATTTT
TRBJ1-5 . TRBV2 . CASKQGDQPQHF TGTGCCAGCAAGCAGGGCGATCAGCCCCAGCATTTT
TRBJ1-4 few TRBV6-5 . CASKPGLSNEKLFF TGTGCCAGCAAACCGGGACTCTCGAATGAAAAACTGTTTTTT
TRBJ2-7 once TRBV5-1 TRBD1 CASSYGQGAYEQYF TGCGCCAGCAGCTACGGACAGGGGGCCTACGAGCAGTACTTC
TRBJ2-7 . TRBV7-9 TRBD2 CASSLASSGSYEQYF TGTGCCAGCAGCTTAGCCTCTAGCGGGAGCTACGAGCAGTACTTC
TRBJ2-7 . TRBV11-2 TRBD1 CASSPRIGTGASYEQYF TGTGCCAGCAGCCCCAGGATTGGGACAGGTGCCTCCTACGAGCAGTACTTC
TRBJ2-1 once TRBV6-6 . CASSYGRGRYNEQFF TGTGCCAGCAGTTATGGGCGGGGGCGCTACAATGAGCAGTTCTTC
TRBJ1-1 . TRBV5-6 . CASSLAGRVNTEAFF TGTGCCAGCAGCCTGGCGGGCAGGGTGAACACTGAAGCTTTCTTT
TRBJ2-6 . TRBV29-1 . CSVLVGANVLTF TGCAGCGTTTTAGTTGGGGCCAACGTCCTGACTTTC
TRBJ1-2 . TRBV6-1 . CASSDVENNYGYTF TGTGCCAGCAGTGATGTGGAGAATAACTATGGCTACACCTTC
TRBJ1-5 . TRBV19 . CASSTGSQGNQPQHF TGTGCCAGTAGTACCGGGAGCCAGGGCAATCAGCCCCAGCATTTT
TRBJ1-5 . TRBV5-1 TRBD1 CASSLGTGRNQPQHF TGCGCCAGCAGCTTGGGGACAGGACGCAATCAGCCCCAGCATTTT
TRBJ2-7 . TRBV28 . CASRTSGTLSYEQYF TGTGCCAGCAGAACTAGTGGGACTCTCTCCTACGAGCAGTACTTC
TRBJ1-3 . TRBV9 TRBD1 CASSPNDRGQLGNTIYF TGTGCCAGCAGCCCGAATGACAGGGGGCAACTGGGTAACACCATATATTTT
TRBJ1-3 few TRBV18 TRBD1 CASSPGQGELSSGNTIYF TGTGCCAGCTCTCCGGGACAGGGGGAACTCAGCTCTGGAAACACCATATATTTT
TRBJ1-3 . TRBV5-6 . CASSLGFAGSGNTIYF TGTGCCAGCAGCTTGGGTTTCGCGGGCTCTGGAAACACCATATATTTT
TRBJ1-3 . TRBV6-5 . CASSLGVSGNTIYF TGTGCCAGCAGCCTGGGAGTCTCTGGAAACACCATATATTTT
TRBJ1-2 . TRBV27 . CASRYRDGYTF TGTGCCAGCAGATACAGGGATGGCTACACCTTC
TRBJ2-2 many TRBV5-1 . CASGETNTGELFF TGCGCCAGCGGGGAGACGAACACCGGGGAGCTGTTTTTT
TRBJ2-3 . TRBV3-1/TRBV3-2 . CASQSTDTQYF TGTGCCAGTCAGAGCACAGATACGCAGTATTTT
TRBJ1-1 few TRBV7-3 . CASSPGLPRATEAFF TGTGCCAGCAGCCCCGGACTGCCAAGGGCCACTGAAGCTTTCTTT
TRBJ2-7 . TRBV11-2 TRBD2 CASSPWTSGFSYEQYF TGTGCCAGCAGCCCTTGGACTAGCGGTTTCTCCTACGAGCAGTACTTC
TRBJ1-1 . TRBV2 . CASSVIRGREAFF TGTGCCAGCAGCGTTATTCGGGGTCGTGAAGCTTTCTTT
TRBJ1-4 . TRBV4-1 . CASSQEPQTNEKLFF TGCGCCAGCAGCCAAGAGCCCCAGACTAATGAAAAACTGTTTTTT
TRBJ2-7 . TRBV5-1 . CASSFLTDPYEQYF TGCGCCAGCAGCTTTTTGACAGACCCCTACGAGCAGTACTTC
TRBJ1-5 . TRBV13 . CASSPGGSNQPQHF TGTGCCAGCAGCCCCGGGGGTTCTAATCAGCCCCAGCATTTT
TRBJ1-2 . TRBV5-8 . CASSHPGGTYTF TGTGCCAGCAGCCATCCCGGGGGAACCTACACCTTC
TRBJ1-1 . TRBV10-1 TRBD1 CASSRTGVTEAFF TGCGCCAGCAGCCGGACAGGGGTTACTGAAGCTTTCTTT
TRBJ1-2 . TRBV27 TRBD1 CASSLRQGAGGYTF TGTGCCAGCAGTTTAAGACAGGGGGCGGGTGGCTACACCTTC
TRBJ1-4 . TRBV28 . CASTQAARKLFF TGTGCCAGCACCCAAGCAGCGAGAAAACTGTTTTTT